Following are 5 T cell receptor beta chains from one sample sequenced in a study of OX40 agonist ivuxolimab in advanced cancers. Assay used: immunoSEQ multiplex PCR; TCRdb lists only in-frame clones, some missing. Here the sample spans roughly 13,000 clones, 90% being singletons. The source was CD4+ or CD8+ T cells sorted from blood, collected in a trial of the OX40 agonist ivuxolimab. The receptor source for this set is an adult with an advanced solid tumor such as melanoma, head and neck, liver or kidney cancer.

V is TRBV4-3 and J is TRBJ2-7; D unclear. This CDR3 comprises 15 residues. Germline loops: CDR1 LGHNA, CDR2 YSLEER. Trimming removed 0 bases from V and 5 bases from J, with 14 bases in between. The CDR3 region has the DNA TGCGCCAGCAGCCAAGATCGGTCTGGAACAAACGAGCAGTACTTC. This gives the protein CASSQDRSGTNEQYF.

The rearrangement joins TRBV13 to TRBJ2-5, with D uncertain. The CDR3 length is 12 residues. Germline CDR1 PRHDT, CDR2 FYEKMQ (reference sequence). V lost 2 bases to trimming and J lost 5 bases, with 6 bases between them. The CDR3 coding sequence is TGTGCCAGCAGCTTACCTAGGGAGACCCAGTACTTC. Translating it yields CASSLPRETQYF.

This sequence joins TRBV6-5 and TRBJ1-1, with TRBD1 matching over 7 bases. Germline loops: CDR1 MNHEY, CDR2 SVGAGI. V gave up 5 bases and J gave up 0 bases; unmatched junction bases: 6. The CDR3 is made up of 15 amino acids. The CDR3 nucleotides read TGTGCCAGCAGTCCGGACAGGTCTTTGAACACTGAAGCTTTCTTT. Translation: CASSPDRSLNTEAFF.

This clone was detected a few times. This chain joins TRBV4-3 and TRBJ2-1, with D perhaps given as TRBD1 or TRBD2 (5 bases each). Germline CDR1 LGHNA, CDR2 YSLEER. Trimming removed 0 bases from V and 3 bases from J, with 15 bases in between. There are 17 residues in the CDR3. This CDR3 is CASSQEGAWDHYNEQFF. The DNA for the CDR3 is TGCGCCAGCAGCCAAGAGGGCGCCTGGGACCACTACAATGAGCAGTTCTTC.

V and J are TRBV2 and TRBJ2-7, with D possibly TRBD1 on 6 matching bases. Trimming pared 8 bases from V and 5 bases from J, leaving 22 bases between. The CDR3 has 15 amino acids. In germline, CDR1 is SNHLY, CDR2 FYNNEI. The CDR3 DNA reads as TGTGCCAGCCCCCAGACGGGACAACCCCCCCACGAGCAGTACTTC. It yields the protein CASPQTGQPPHEQYF.